The rows below give T cell receptor beta chains drawn from one sample of a study of T cell responses to AZD1222 COVID-19 vaccine. Clones were sequenced by immunoSEQ multiplex PCR, and TCRdb holds only the in-frame ones, with some missing. The repertoire holds some 110,000 clones, with around 94% as singletons. Specimen: peripheral blood, collected 28 days after the second AZD1222 dose. These receptor sequences come from an adult who received the AZD1222 COVID-19 vaccine. CDR3s include the opening cysteine and the closing phenylalanine or tryptophan. The D gene is left open where the match is weak. Where a row states a size, it is once, few, many or the class of an expanded clone; other rows omit it.

abundance | j_gene | v_gene | d_gene | CDR3nt | CDR3aa
NA | TRBJ2-7 | TRBV19 | NA | TGTGCCAGTAGTATCAGAGCGGGCCCTAAGGACGAGCAGTACTTC | CASSIRAGPKDEQYF
NA | TRBJ1-1 | TRBV14 | NA | TGTGCCAGCCCACCCGAAGCTTTCTTT | CASPPEAFF
NA | TRBJ1-1 | TRBV18 | TRBD1 | TGTGCCAGCTCACAAACAGGGGGCGCGGACACTGAAGCTTTCTTT | CASSQTGGADTEAFF
NA | TRBJ2-1 | TRBV29-1 | TRBD1 | TGCAGCGTTGAAGGGGGGACAGGGGAACCCTACAATGAGCAGTTCTTC | CSVEGGTGEPYNEQFF
NA | TRBJ1-4 | TRBV11-2 | NA | TGTGCCAGCAGCCTGGAACCTTATAATGAAAAACTGTTTTTT | CASSLEPYNEKLFF
NA | TRBJ1-2 | TRBV15 | NA | TGTGCCACCAGCAGAGGGCAGGGCTCTGGCTACACCTTC | CATSRGQGSGYTF
NA | TRBJ1-3 | TRBV5-4 | NA | TGTGCCAGCAGCGAAAGAGCCGGCCTGGGCCACACCATATATTTT | CASSERAGLGHTIYF
NA | TRBJ1-1 | TRBV3-1/TRBV3-2 | NA | TGTGCCAGCAGCCACACGACGCGGGGACGGGTGGGTGAAGCTTTCTTT | CASSHTTRGRVGEAFF
NA | TRBJ2-7 | TRBV4-1 | NA | TGCGCCAGCAGCCAGGACGGTTATTACGAGCAGTACTTC | CASSQDGYYEQYF
NA | TRBJ2-2 | TRBV6-1 | NA | TGTGCCAGCAGTGAGGGGAGGAATTTGAACACCGGGGAGCTGTTTTTT | CASSEGRNLNTGELFF
NA | TRBJ1-5 | TRBV28 | TRBD1 | TGTGCCAGCAGTTTCTACTTTACAGGGGGCAATCAGCCCCAGCATTTT | CASSFYFTGGNQPQHF
once | TRBJ2-1 | TRBV10-2 | NA | TGCGCCAGCACCCCCCAGGTATACAATGAGCAGTTCTTC | CASTPQVYNEQFF
NA | TRBJ1-2 | TRBV5-4 | TRBD1 | TGTGCCAGCAGCTTGTCAGGGGGCAGTGGCTACACCTTC | CASSLSGGSGYTF
NA | TRBJ1-4 | TRBV6-5 | NA | TGTGCCACCGCACGGCGGGGGGCGGGCGAAAAACTGTTTTTT | CATARRGAGEKLFF
NA | TRBJ1-2 | TRBV28 | NA | TGTGCCAGCAGTCCCCTACGACAGGGCTACACCTTC | CASSPLRQGYTF
NA | TRBJ2-4 | TRBV6-6 | TRBD1 | TGTGCCAGCAGTAAGACAGGGCGCGGAAACATTCAGTACTTC | CASSKTGRGNIQYF
NA | TRBJ1-4 | TRBV5-4 | TRBD1 | TGTGCCAGCAGCAGGGACAGGGTCGGAAAACTGTTTTTT | CASSRDRVGKLFF
NA | TRBJ1-3 | TRBV19 | NA | TGTGCCAGTAGTCCTAACCGACTAAGCTCTGGAAACACCATATATTTT | CASSPNRLSSGNTIYF
NA | TRBJ2-7 | TRBV19 | NA | TGTGCCAGTAGTATAGTGGCGGACTCCTACGAGCAGTACTTC | CASSIVADSYEQYF
NA | TRBJ2-1 | TRBV27 | NA | TGTGCCATCATCAGGGGTCGTGAGCAGTTCTTC | CAIIRGREQFF
NA | TRBJ1-5 | TRBV18 | NA | TGTGCCAGCTCACCCGGAATGCAAGGACAGCCCCAGCATTTT | CASSPGMQGQPQHF
NA | TRBJ1-5 | TRBV21-1 | NA | TGTGCCAGCAGCAAAGCTACGGGGAATCAGCCCCAGCATTTT | CASSKATGNQPQHF
NA | TRBJ1-2 | TRBV28 | TRBD1 | TGTGCCAGCGGATCGCTGGACAGGTTCTATGGCTACACCTTC | CASGSLDRFYGYTF
NA | TRBJ1-4 | TRBV5-1 | NA | TGCGCCAGCAGCTTGGCCGGCAGGGGCGGTGAAAAACTGTTTTTT | CASSLAGRGGEKLFF
NA | TRBJ2-2 | TRBV14 | NA | TGTGCCAGCAGCCAAGAGTTCACCGCCGGGGAGCTGTTTTTT | CASSQEFTAGELFF
NA | TRBJ1-4 | TRBV18 | TRBD1 | TGTGCCAGCTCCCTCGGGGGACAGGGGAGCGGAAAACTGTTTTTT | CASSLGGQGSGKLFF
NA | TRBJ2-3 | TRBV27 | NA | TGTGCCAGCAGTCCCACATATCTAGCGTCTTCTAGCACAGATACGCAGTATTTT | CASSPTYLASSSTDTQYF
NA | TRBJ1-1 | TRBV7-8 | NA | TGTGCCAGCAGCTTAATCCACTCGAACGATGGAAACGTAGAAGCTTTCTTT | CASSLIHSNDGNVEAFF
NA | TRBJ1-2 | TRBV7-9 | TRBD1 | TGTGCCAGCAGCCCAAACCCGGGACAGGGGACCTATGGCTACACCTTC | CASSPNPGQGTYGYTF
NA | TRBJ2-5 | TRBV6-6 | TRBD1 | TGTGCCAGCAGTAAGGACAGGGGGCCAGCCGAGACCCAGTACTTC | CASSKDRGPAETQYF
NA | TRBJ1-1 | TRBV12-3/TRBV12-4 | NA | TGTGCCAGCAGTTGGGGCGTCCACACTGAAGCTTTCTTT | CASSWGVHTEAFF